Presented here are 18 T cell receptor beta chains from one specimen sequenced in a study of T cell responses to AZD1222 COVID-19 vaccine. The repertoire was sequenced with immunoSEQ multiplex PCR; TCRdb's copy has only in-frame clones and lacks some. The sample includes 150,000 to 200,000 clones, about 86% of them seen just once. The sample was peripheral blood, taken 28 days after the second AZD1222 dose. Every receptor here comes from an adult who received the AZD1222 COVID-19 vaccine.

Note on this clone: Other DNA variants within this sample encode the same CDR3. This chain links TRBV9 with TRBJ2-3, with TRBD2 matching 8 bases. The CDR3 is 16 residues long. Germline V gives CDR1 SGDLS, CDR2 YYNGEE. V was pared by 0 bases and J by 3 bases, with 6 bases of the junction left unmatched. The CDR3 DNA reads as TGTGCCAGCAGCGTAGATCCGGGGGGGAGGACAGATACGCAGTATTTT. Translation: CASSVDPGGRTDTQYF.

The CDR3 bases are TGCGCCAGCAGCCAAGAGTTCTTACTTAACTATGGCTACACCTTC. Amino acid sequence: CASSQEFLLNYGYTF. The rearrangement links TRBV4-3 to TRBJ1-2; D is ambiguous. The CDR3 totals 15 residues. V was cut by 0 bases and J by 1 base, with 9 bases left in between. Germline V gene data show CDR1 as LGHNA and CDR2 as YSLEER.

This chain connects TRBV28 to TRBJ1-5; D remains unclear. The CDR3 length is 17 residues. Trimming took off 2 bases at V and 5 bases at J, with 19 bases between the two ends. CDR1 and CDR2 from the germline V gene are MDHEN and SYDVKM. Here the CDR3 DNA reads TGTGCCAGCAGTTTACGTCAAGGGTTCGGCCCCGATCAGCCCCAGCATTTT. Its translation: CASSLRQGFGPDQPQHF.

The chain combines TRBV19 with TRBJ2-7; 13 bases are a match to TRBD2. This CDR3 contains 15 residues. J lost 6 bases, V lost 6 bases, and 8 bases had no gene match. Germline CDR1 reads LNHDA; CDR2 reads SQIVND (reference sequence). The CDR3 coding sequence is TGTGCCAGTAGCCCACTAGCGGGGGGGCCGGGCGAGCAGTACTTC. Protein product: CASSPLAGGPGEQYF.

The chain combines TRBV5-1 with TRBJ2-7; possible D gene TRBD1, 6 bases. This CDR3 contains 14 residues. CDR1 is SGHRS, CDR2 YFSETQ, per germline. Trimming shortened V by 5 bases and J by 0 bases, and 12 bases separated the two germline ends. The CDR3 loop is CASRDTGSSYEQYF. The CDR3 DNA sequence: TGCGCCAGCAGGGATACAGGGAGCTCCTACGAGCAGTACTTC. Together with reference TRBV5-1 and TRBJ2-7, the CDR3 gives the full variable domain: KAGVTQTPRYLIKTRGQQVTLSCSPISGHRSVSWYQQTPGQGLQFLFEYFSETQRNKGNFPGRFSGRQFSNSRSEMNVSTLELGDSALYLCASRDTGSSYEQYFGPGTRLTVT.

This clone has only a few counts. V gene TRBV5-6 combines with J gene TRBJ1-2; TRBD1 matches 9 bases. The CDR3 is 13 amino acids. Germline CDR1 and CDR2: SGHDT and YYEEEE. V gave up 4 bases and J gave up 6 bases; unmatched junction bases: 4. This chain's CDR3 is CASSTTGGHGYTF. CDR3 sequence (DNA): TGTGCCAGCAGCACCACAGGGGGCCATGGCTACACCTTC.

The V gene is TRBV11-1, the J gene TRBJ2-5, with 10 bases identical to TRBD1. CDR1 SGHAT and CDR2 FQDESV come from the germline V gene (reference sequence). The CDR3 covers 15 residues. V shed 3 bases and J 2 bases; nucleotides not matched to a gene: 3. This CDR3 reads CASSFGTGAQETQYF. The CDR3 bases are TGTGCCAGCAGCTTCGGGACAGGGGCTCAAGAGACCCAGTACTTC.

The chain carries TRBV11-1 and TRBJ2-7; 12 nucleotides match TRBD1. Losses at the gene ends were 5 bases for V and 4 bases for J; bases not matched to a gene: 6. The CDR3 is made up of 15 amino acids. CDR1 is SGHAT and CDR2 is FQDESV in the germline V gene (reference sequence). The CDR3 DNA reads TGTGCCAGCAGCAACAGGGACAGGGGGCAGTACGAGCAGTACTTC. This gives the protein CASSNRDRGQYEQYF.

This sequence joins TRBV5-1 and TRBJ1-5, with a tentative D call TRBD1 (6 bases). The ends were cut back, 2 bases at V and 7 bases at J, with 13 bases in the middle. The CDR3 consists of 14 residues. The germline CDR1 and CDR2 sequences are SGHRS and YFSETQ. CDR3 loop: CASSLTTGYQPQHF. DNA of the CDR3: TGCGCCAGCAGCTTAACTACAGGGTACCAGCCCCAGCATTTT.

CDR3 bases: TGCGCCAGCAGCTTGGGCATAGCCAAAAACATTCAGTACTTC. It encodes CASSLGIAKNIQYF. This chain connects TRBV5-1 to TRBJ2-4; no firm D call. V dropped 0 bases and J dropped 0 bases, with 4 bases sitting between them. Per germline, CDR1 SGHRS and CDR2 YFSETQ. The CDR3 consists of 14 residues.

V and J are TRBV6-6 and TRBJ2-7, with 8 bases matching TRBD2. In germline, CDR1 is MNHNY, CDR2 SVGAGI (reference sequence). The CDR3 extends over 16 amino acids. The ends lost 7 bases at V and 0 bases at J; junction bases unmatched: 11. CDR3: CASTFIPGGDSYEQYF. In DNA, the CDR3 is TGTGCCAGCACCTTTATCCCGGGGGGGGACTCCTACGAGCAGTACTTC.

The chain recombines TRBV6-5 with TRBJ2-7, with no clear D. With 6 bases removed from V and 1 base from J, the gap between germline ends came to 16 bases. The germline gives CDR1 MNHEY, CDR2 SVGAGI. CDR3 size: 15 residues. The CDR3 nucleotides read TGTGCCAGCAGGGAGACGGCTCAAGAGTCCTACGAGCAGTACTTC. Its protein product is CASRETAQESYEQYF.

This CDR3 is CASSLNWSYGYTF. CDR3 in DNA: TGTGCCAGCAGCTTAAACTGGAGCTATGGCTACACCTTC. The V and J genes are TRBV7-2 and TRBJ1-2; D is undetermined. Looked up from germline, CDR1 is SGHTA and CDR2 is FQGNSA. V gave up 2 bases and J gave up 4 bases, with 8 bases separating them. The CDR3 is made up of 13 amino acids.

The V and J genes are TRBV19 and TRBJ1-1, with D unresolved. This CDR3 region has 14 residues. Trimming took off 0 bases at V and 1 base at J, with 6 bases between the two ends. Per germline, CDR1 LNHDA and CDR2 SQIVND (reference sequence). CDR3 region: CASSIDVRNTEAFF. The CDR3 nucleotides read TGTGCCAGTAGTATAGATGTGAGGAACACTGAAGCTTTCTTT.

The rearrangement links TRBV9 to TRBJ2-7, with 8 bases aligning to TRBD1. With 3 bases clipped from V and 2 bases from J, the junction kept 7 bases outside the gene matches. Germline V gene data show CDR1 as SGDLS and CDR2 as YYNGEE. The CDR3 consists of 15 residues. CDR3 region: CASSAPGQDTYEQYF. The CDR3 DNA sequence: TGTGCCAGCAGCGCGCCGGGACAGGATACCTACGAGCAGTACTTC.

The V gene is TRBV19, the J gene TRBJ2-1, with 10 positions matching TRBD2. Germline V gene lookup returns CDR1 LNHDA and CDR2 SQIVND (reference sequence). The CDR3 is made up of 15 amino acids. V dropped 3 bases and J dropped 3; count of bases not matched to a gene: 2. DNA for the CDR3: TGTGCCAGTAGTATCGAGCGGGGGGGCTACAATGAGCAGTTCTTC. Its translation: CASSIERGGYNEQFF.

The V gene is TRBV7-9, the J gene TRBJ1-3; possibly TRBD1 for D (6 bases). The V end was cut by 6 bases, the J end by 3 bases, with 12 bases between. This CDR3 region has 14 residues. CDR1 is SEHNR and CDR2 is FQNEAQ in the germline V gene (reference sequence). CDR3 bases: TGTGCCAGCAGTTCCCAGGGGTTTGGAAACACCATATATTTT. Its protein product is CASSSQGFGNTIYF.

This chain's CDR3 is CSVTVGGGSTEAFF. CDR3 bases: TGCAGCGTCACTGTGGGGGGTGGATCGACTGAAGCTTTCTTT. The chain uses TRBV29-1 and TRBJ1-1, with a possible D match to TRBD1 (5 bases). Trimming pared 6 bases from V and 5 bases from J, leaving 19 bases between. CDR3 length: 14 amino acids. CDR1 is SQVTM, CDR2 ANQGSEA, per germline.